Below are 20 T cell receptor beta chains sequenced from a single sample in a study of blood T cell repertoires in COVID-19. Profiling relied on immunoSEQ multiplex PCR, and the TCRdb table lists in-frame clones only, not all of them. This sample has over 85,000 clones; approximately 85% occur once, and the top ten carry over 10%. The sample consisted of peripheral blood. Receptor source: a human donor in a cohort sampled during active COVID-19.

This chain connects TRBV27 to TRBJ1-3; D perhaps matches TRBD1 (5 bases). Looked up from germline, CDR1 is MNHEY and CDR2 is SMNVEV (reference sequence). V lost 7 bases and J 6 bases, leaving 13 bases between the germline ends. This CDR3 contains 13 residues. The CDR3: CASKGRSENTIYF. CDR3 nucleotide sequence: TGTGCCAGCAAGGGGCGGAGTGAAAACACCATATATTTT.

The V call is TRBV3-1 (or the pseudogene TRBV3-2), the J call TRBJ1-4; 8 bases are a match to TRBD1. CDR3 length: 14 residues. With 2 bases clipped from V and 7 bases from J, the junction kept 3 bases outside the gene matches. The germline CDR1 and CDR2 sequences are LGHDT and YNNKEL (reference sequence). The CDR3: CASSQPGGGEKLFF. The CDR3 DNA follows: TGTGCCAGCAGCCAACCAGGGGGCGGTGAAAAACTGTTTTTT.

This rearrangement joins TRBV6-5 to TRBJ2-1; 7 bases are shared with TRBD1. CDR1 is MNHEY, CDR2 SVGAGI, per germline. Trimming took 6 bases from V and 14 from J; bases not matched to a gene: 7. The CDR3 spans 11 residues. CDR3 sequence reads: CASRRQGGEFF. Written as DNA, the CDR3 is TGTGCCAGCAGACGACAGGGTGGGGAGTTCTTC.

The rearrangement joins TRBV11-1 to TRBJ2-7; D unclear. The V end was cut by 3 bases, the J end by 2 bases, with 11 bases between. Germline V gives CDR1 SGHAT, CDR2 FQDESV (reference sequence). The length of the CDR3 is 14 residues. This chain's CDR3 is CASSFRHGAYEQYF. For the CDR3, the DNA is TGTGCCAGCAGCTTCAGGCATGGCGCCTACGAGCAGTACTTC.

The J gene is TRBJ2-1, the V gene TRBV11-1; 7 positions agree with TRBD2. The J segment lost 6 bases and the V segment lost 0 bases, leaving 8 bases of the junction unmatched. Germline loops: CDR1 SGHAT, CDR2 FQDESV (reference sequence). The CDR3 is 16 amino acids. The DNA for the CDR3 is TGTGCCAGCAGCTTAGCGCCGGCGGGAGCGGGCAATGAGCAGTTCTTC. Its translation: CASSLAPAGAGNEQFF.

The J gene is TRBJ2-3, the V gene TRBV11-3; 9 bases match TRBD2. Germline loops: CDR1 SGHNT, CDR2 YENEEA. CDR3 length equals 18 residues. V lost 4 bases, J lost 5 bases, and 16 bases stayed unmatched. The DNA for the CDR3 is TGTGCCAGCAGCTCCCAACACATTAACGCGGGGGGGCAAGATACGCAGTATTTT. Translating gives CASSSQHINAGGQDTQYF.

The genes are TRBV30 and TRBJ1-4; tentatively, D is TRBD1 (6 bases). The CDR3 runs 16 residues. Per germline, CDR1 GTSNPN and CDR2 SVGIG (reference sequence). The V end lost 3 bases, the J end lost 7 bases, and 21 bases lay between the germline ends. The chain's CDR3 is CAWRFRGQGYREKLFF. The CDR3 region has the DNA TGTGCCTGGAGGTTCAGGGGCCAGGGGTATCGTGAAAAACTGTTTTTT.

The chain is built from TRBV5-1 and TRBJ2-5; D possibly corresponds to TRBD2 (5 bases). The germline V and J ends were trimmed by 4 bases and 1 base, with 14 bases remaining between them. The V gene's germline CDR1 is SGHRS and CDR2 YFSETQ. The CDR3 is made up of 15 amino acids. CDR3 protein: CASSRGSATQETQYF. The CDR3 region has the DNA TGCGCCAGCAGCCGAGGGAGCGCGACCCAAGAGACCCAGTACTTC.

This chain joins TRBV19 and TRBJ1-5, with D maybe TRBD1 (5 bases). Germline V gene lookup returns CDR1 LNHDA and CDR2 SQIVND (reference sequence). The CDR3 is made up of 16 amino acids. With 2 bases removed from V and 2 bases from J, the gap between germline ends came to 13 bases. The CDR3 bases are TGTGCCAGTAGTATAACAGGTAATTGGGGCAATCAGCCCCAGCATTTT. Amino acid sequence: CASSITGNWGNQPQHF.

This sequence joins TRBV6-4 and TRBJ1-5, with a tentative D call TRBD1 (6 bases). The CDR3 has 15 amino acids. The germline CDR1 and CDR2 sequences are MRHNA and SNTAGT. The V end lost 6 bases, the J end lost 0 bases, and 12 bases lay between the germline ends. CDR3 loop: CASSTGQTSNQPQHF. CDR3 nucleotide sequence: TGTGCCAGCAGCACTGGACAGACTAGCAATCAGCCCCAGCATTTT.

This chain joins TRBV4-1 and TRBJ2-3, with 13 bases aligning to TRBD2. This CDR3 spans 15 amino acids. Germline V lookup: CDR1 MGHRA, CDR2 YSYEKL. With V trimmed by 4 bases and J by 4 bases, 2 bases remained unmatched. The CDR3 bases are TGCGCCAGCAGCCCACTAGCGGGGGGGCCAGATACGCAGTATTTT. It encodes CASSPLAGGPDTQYF.

V is TRBV7-2 and J is TRBJ2-5; TRBD1 matches at 9 bases. The trim removed 1 base at V and 1 base at J, leaving 7 bases unmatched. There are 17 residues in the CDR3. Germline assignment: CDR1 SGHTA and CDR2 FQGNSA. CDR3 residues: CASSLVARTGVQETQYF. In nucleotides, the CDR3 is TGTGCCAGCAGCTTAGTAGCCAGGACAGGGGTCCAAGAGACCCAGTACTTC.

On this clone: Other nucleotide sequences in the sample specify the same CDR3. The rearrangement uses TRBV5-1 and TRBJ2-2, with D maybe TRBD2 (5 bases). The germline V gene has CDR1 SGHRS and CDR2 YFSETQ. The CDR3 sequence is 14 residues long. Between the trimmed V and J ends, which lost 2 bases and 7 bases, there was a span of 12 bases. The DNA for the CDR3 is TGCGCCAGCAGCTTTGAGGGTCGGGGCGGGGAGCTGTTTTTT. This codes for CASSFEGRGGELFF.

The chain uses TRBV5-6 and TRBJ2-3; 13 nucleotides line up with TRBD2. The CDR3 spans 16 residues. CDR1 is SGHDT, CDR2 YYEEEE, per germline. V was clipped by 4 bases and J by 3 bases; unmatched bases: 5. The DNA for the CDR3 is TGTGCCAGCAGCCAACGACTAGCGGGGGGTACAGATACGCAGTATTTT. Translated: CASSQRLAGGTDTQYF.

This clone appeared a single time. The chain recombines TRBV29-1 with TRBJ1-5; TRBD1 agrees at 7 bases. Per germline, CDR1 SQVTM and CDR2 ANQGSEA. The junction had 7 bases not matched to a gene; V was cut back by 4 bases and J by 7 bases. CDR3 size: 13 residues. CDR3 sequence: CSVGSGGRQPQHF. The CDR3 DNA reads as TGCAGCGTTGGCTCAGGGGGGCGCCAGCCCCAGCATTTT.

This rearrangement joins TRBV28 to TRBJ2-1; tentatively, D is TRBD2 (5 bases). This CDR3 region has 14 residues. Germline CDR1 and CDR2: MDHEN and SYDVKM. Trimming removed 4 bases from V and 9 bases from J, with 16 bases in between. The CDR3 loop reads CASSWSGRSGEQFF. The CDR3 DNA reads TGTGCCAGCAGTTGGTCCGGAAGGAGCGGTGAGCAGTTCTTC.

CDR3 in DNA: TGTGCCAGCAGCCGGGGGATTAATTCACCCCTCCACTTT. Encoded protein: CASSRGINSPLHF. The chain links TRBV12-3 or TRBV12-4 to TRBJ1-6, with D perhaps TRBD1 (5 bases). This CDR3 has 13 residues. V was cut by 6 bases and J by 6 bases, with 9 bases left in between.

This chain joins TRBV10-3 and TRBJ1-2, with a weak D call TRBD1 (6 bases). CDR1 and CDR2 from the germline V gene are ENHRY and SYGVKD. Trimming stripped 5 bases from V and 5 bases from J, with 9 bases between. CDR3 length: 12 amino acids. The CDR3 loop is CAISLQGYGYTF. For the CDR3, the DNA is TGTGCCATCAGTTTACAGGGTTATGGCTACACCTTC.

This chain uses TRBV21-1 with TRBJ1-2; TRBD1 is taken as the D call from the table, unchecked against the DNA. TRBV21-1 is a pseudogene. The CDR3 is 13 residues long. The CDR3 reads CASKTGTGNGYTF. The CDR3 DNA reads TGTGCCAGCAAAACCGGGACAGGGAATGGCTACACCTTC.

This chain joins TRBV6-5 and TRBJ1-1, with TRBD1 as a possible D gene (5 bases). V gave up 0 bases and J gave up 4 bases, with 15 bases separating them. From germline, CDR1 is MNHEY and CDR2 SVGAGI. The CDR3 covers 16 residues. The CDR3 DNA reads as TGTGCCAGCAGTTACTCGAGCCCAGGAGGGGCCACTGAAGCTTTCTTT. It specifies CASSYSSPGGATEAFF.